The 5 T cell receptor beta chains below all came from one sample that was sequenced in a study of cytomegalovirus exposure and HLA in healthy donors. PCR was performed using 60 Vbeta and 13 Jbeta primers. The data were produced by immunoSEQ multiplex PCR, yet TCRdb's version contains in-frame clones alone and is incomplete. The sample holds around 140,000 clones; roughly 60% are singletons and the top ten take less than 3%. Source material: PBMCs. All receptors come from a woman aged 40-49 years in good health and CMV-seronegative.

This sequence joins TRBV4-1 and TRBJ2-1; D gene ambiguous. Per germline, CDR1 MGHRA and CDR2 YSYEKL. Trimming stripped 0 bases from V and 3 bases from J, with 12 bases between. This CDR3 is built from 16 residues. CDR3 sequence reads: CASSQEGQVDYNEQFF. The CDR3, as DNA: TGCGCCAGCAGCCAAGAGGGTCAGGTGGACTACAATGAGCAGTTCTTC.

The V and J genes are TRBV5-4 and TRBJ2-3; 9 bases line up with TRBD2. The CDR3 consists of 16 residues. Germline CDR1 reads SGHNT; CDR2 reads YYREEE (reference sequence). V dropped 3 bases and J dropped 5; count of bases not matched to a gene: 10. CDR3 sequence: CASSSLGGGAVDTQYF. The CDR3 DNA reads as TGTGCCAGCAGCTCCCTGGGCGGGGGGGCCGTAGATACGCAGTATTTT.

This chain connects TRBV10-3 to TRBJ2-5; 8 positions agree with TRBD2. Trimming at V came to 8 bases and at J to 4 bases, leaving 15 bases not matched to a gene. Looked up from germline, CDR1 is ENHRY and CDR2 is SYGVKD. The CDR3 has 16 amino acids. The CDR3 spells CAIAGGEAGGRETQYF. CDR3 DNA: TGTGCCATCGCCGGGGGAGAGGCGGGGGGAAGAGAGACCCAGTACTTC.

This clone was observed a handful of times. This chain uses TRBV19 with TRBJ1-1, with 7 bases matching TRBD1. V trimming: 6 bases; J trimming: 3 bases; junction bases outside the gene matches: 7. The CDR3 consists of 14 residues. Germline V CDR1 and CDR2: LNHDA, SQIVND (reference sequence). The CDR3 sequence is CASSTTGVDTEAFF. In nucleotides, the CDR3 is TGTGCCAGTAGCACAACAGGGGTGGACACTGAAGCTTTCTTT.

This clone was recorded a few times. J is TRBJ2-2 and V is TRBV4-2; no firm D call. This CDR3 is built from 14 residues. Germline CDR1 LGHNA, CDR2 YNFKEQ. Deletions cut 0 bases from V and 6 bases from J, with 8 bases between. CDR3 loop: CASSQDRQSGELFF. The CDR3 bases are TGTGCCAGCAGCCAAGATCGCCAGTCCGGGGAGCTGTTTTTT.